Listed here is a single T cell receptor (beta chain). Its specificity is unknown. Trimming took 0 bases from V and 10 from J, leaving 10 bases between them. CDR3 length equals 14 residues. The germline gives CDR1 MNHNS, CDR2 SASEGT. The data are from a study of vaccination effects on CD4 cells after COVID-19. CD4+ T cell isolation took place after about nine days of culture. Two-dose vaccination with either BNT162b2 or mRNA-1273 was given to the participants. Vaccinated participants had no history of SARS-CoV-2 infection and tested negative for nucleocapsid antibodies. Data came from immunoSEQ multiplex PCR; TCRdb stores just in-frame clones and leaves some out. There are about 40,000 clones in the sample; around 71% occur only once, and about 8% lies in the top ten.

J is TRBJ1-6 and V is TRBV6-1; D is unclear. This specimen was CD4+ T cells from PBMCs cultured without peptide, taken after COVID-19 vaccination. This receptor was obtained from a human donor who received a COVID-19 vaccine. CDR3 residues: CASSEARAGSPLHF. CDR3 in DNA: TGTGCCAGCAGTGAAGCGCGGGCGGGGTCACCCCTCCACTTT.